This T cell receptor (beta chain) was captured in a study of regulatory T cells in long-lasting Graves disease. Overall study context: Graves' patients with a new diagnosis had received antithyroid drugs under 3 months.

Sample time point: newly diagnosed GD, antithyroid drugs for less than 3 months. Extracted PBMC RNA gave rise to the TCR library. Collection of peripheral blood (about 10 milliliters) was done using EDTA tubes. Overall study results and limits: Persistent disease was characterized by preferential usage of TRBV28, TRBJ1-2 and TRBJ2-5.

The CDR3 runs to 13 residues. V dropped 5 bases and J dropped 5; count of bases not matched to a gene: 6. Construction of TCR beta libraries relied on iRepertoire HTBI primers and on Arm-PCR targeting CDR3 regions. TCRdb re-analysed the multiplex PCR reads in MiXCR, keeping a single row per CDR3 protein. The sample carries some 460,000 distinct CDR3 sequences, about 16% recorded once. In regard to this clonotype: What it recognizes is unknown.

These same data were also listed under a study on T cells in Graves' hyperthyroidism and ophthalmopathy. That source reports: The HTBI primer set was used in a first-round RT-PCR of the TCR CDR3.

The rearrangement joins TRBV12-3 or TRBV12-4 to TRBJ2-7; TRBD2 matches at 7 bases. The sample was peripheral blood mononuclear cells (PBMCs), taken at new diagnosis, from a patient treated with antithyroid drugs. The sequence derives from a man between 40 and 49 years old with Graves disease. The chain's CDR3 is CASSPGGSDEQYF. The CDR3 nucleotides read TGTGCCAGCAGTCCCGGGGGGAGTGACGAGCAGTACTTC.